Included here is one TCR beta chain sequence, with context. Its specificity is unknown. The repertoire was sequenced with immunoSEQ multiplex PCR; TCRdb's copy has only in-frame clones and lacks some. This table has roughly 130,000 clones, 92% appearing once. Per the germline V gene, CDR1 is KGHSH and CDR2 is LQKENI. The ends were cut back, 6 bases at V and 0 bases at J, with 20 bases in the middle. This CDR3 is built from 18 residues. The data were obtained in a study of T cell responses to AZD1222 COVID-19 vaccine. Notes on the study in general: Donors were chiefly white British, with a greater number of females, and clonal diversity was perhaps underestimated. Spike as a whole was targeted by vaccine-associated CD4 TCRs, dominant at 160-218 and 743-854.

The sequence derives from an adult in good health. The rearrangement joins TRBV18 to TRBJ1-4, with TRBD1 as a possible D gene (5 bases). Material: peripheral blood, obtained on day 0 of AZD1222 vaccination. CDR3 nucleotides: TGTGCCAGCTCGTACCACTATGGGACCGACGCAACTAATGAAAAACTGTTTTTT. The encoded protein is CASSYHYGTDATNEKLFF. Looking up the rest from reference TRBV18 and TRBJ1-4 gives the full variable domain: NAGVMQNPRHLVRRRGQEARLRCSPMKGHSHVYWYRQLPEEGLKFMVYLQKENIIDESGMPKERFSAEFPKEGPSILRIQQVVRGDSAAYFCASSYHYGTDATNEKLFFGSGTQLSVL.